The 13 T cell receptor beta chains listed next were all sequenced from one sample in a study of T cells in localized non-small cell lung cancer. Clones were read by immunoSEQ multiplex PCR, and TCRdb kept only the in-frame ones, dropping some. The sample contains about 33,000 clones, approximately 84% of which appear only once. Sequences were derived from peripheral blood, sampled before any cancer treatment. The receptor set was obtained from a male donor at least 60 years old with stage III lung adenocarcinoma.

The chain is built from TRBV2 and TRBJ1-1; possible D gene TRBD1, 6 bases. Germline V gives CDR1 SNHLY, CDR2 FYNNEI. This CDR3 region has 14 residues. The germline V and J ends were trimmed by 6 bases and 1 base, with 12 bases remaining between them. The CDR3 here is CASRAGQWNTEAFF. DNA of the CDR3: TGTGCCAGCAGAGCCGGACAGTGGAACACTGAAGCTTTCTTT. Full variable domain (remainder filled in from reference TRBV2 and TRBJ1-1): EPEVTQTPSHQVTQMGQEVILRCVPISNHLYFYWYRQILGQKVEFLVSFYNNEISEKSEIFDDQFSVERPDGSNFTLKIRSTKLEDSAMYFCASRAGQWNTEAFFGQGTRLTVV.

This chain links TRBV19 with TRBJ1-5; 7 nucleotides align to TRBD1. The CDR3 totals 17 residues. Unmatched junction bases numbered 19, after V lost 8 bases and J lost 6 bases. Per the germline V gene, CDR1 is LNHDA and CDR2 is SQIVND (reference sequence). The CDR3 sequence: CASAHKLQGRLSQPQHF. CDR3 in DNA: TGTGCCAGTGCTCACAAATTACAGGGGCGACTTTCTCAGCCCCAGCATTTT.

This clone has just a few counts. The CDR3 here is CASSLVRTYEQYF. DNA for the CDR3: TGTGCCAGCAGCTTGGTTCGAACCTACGAGCAGTACTTC. This rearrangement joins TRBV5-6 to TRBJ2-7; D is undetermined. V dropped 0 bases and J dropped 2 bases, with 6 bases sitting between them. This CDR3 comprises 13 residues. Germline assignment: CDR1 SGHDT and CDR2 YYEEEE. Full variable domain (missing parts from reference TRBV5-6 and TRBJ2-7): DAGVTQSPTHLIKTRGQQVTLRCSPKSGHDTVSWYQQALGQGPQFIFQYYEEEERQRGNFPDRFSGHQFPNYSSELNVNALLLGDSALYLCASSLVRTYEQYFGPGTRLTVT.

V gene TRBV30 combines with J gene TRBJ2-5; D perhaps matches TRBD2 (6 bases). CDR3 length: 14 residues. Germline V gene sequence: CDR1 GTSNPN, CDR2 SVGIG (reference sequence). Trimming pared 3 bases from V and 6 bases from J, leaving 17 bases between. CDR3 region: CAWSLTRIVQTQYF. The CDR3 coding sequence is TGTGCCTGGAGCTTGACTAGAATCGTCCAGACCCAGTACTTC.

This chain joins TRBV5-6 and TRBJ1-2, with 8 bases that match TRBD1. The CDR3 runs 16 residues. In germline, CDR1 is SGHDT, CDR2 YYEEEE. J lost 8 bases, V lost 1 base, and 13 bases had no gene match. Written as DNA, the CDR3 is TGTGCCAGCAGCTTGTACATTCCAGGGGGCGCGAGGGGCTACACCTTC. The encoded protein is CASSLYIPGGARGYTF.

The J gene is TRBJ1-1, the V gene TRBV5-4, with TRBD1 matching 7 bases. Trimming took 4 bases from V and 2 from J; bases not matched to a gene: 5. CDR1 is SGHNT, CDR2 YYREEE, per germline (reference sequence). This CDR3 region has 14 residues. The CDR3 bases are TGTGCCAGCAGCGTAGCAGGGGGTAACACTGAAGCTTTCTTT. Translating it yields CASSVAGGNTEAFF.

The chain uses TRBV11-2 and TRBJ2-5; TRBD1 matches at 8 bases. The CDR3 is 17 amino acids. Germline V gives CDR1 SGHAT, CDR2 FQNNGV. The junction had 11 bases not matched to a gene; V was cut back by 0 bases and J by 5 bases. The CDR3: CASSLEEDRGLKETQYF. CDR3 nucleotides: TGTGCCAGCAGCTTAGAGGAAGACAGGGGTCTCAAGGAGACCCAGTACTTC.

The CDR3 protein is CASSRTSGAERVTDTQYF. The CDR3 DNA reads as TGTGCCAGCAGTAGGACTAGCGGGGCCGAGAGGGTCACAGATACGCAGTATTTT. This chain uses TRBV11-2 with TRBJ2-3; 12 bases align to TRBD2. This CDR3 region has 18 residues. V lost 6 bases, J lost 2 bases, and 12 bases stayed unmatched. Looked up from germline, CDR1 is SGHAT and CDR2 is FQNNGV.

This chain uses TRBV7-9 with TRBJ1-1; D gene ambiguous. Germline assignment: CDR1 SEHNR and CDR2 FQNEAQ (reference sequence). Trimming took 6 bases from V and 5 from J, leaving 13 bases between them. The CDR3 covers 13 residues. For the CDR3, the DNA is TGTGCCAGCAGACTGGGGAATGGGACTGAAGCTTTCTTT. Residues: CASRLGNGTEAFF.

This chain joins TRBV19 and TRBJ1-1; maybe TRBD1 (6 bases). The germline CDR1 and CDR2 sequences are LNHDA and SQIVND (reference sequence). V was cut by 9 bases and J by 12 bases, with 17 bases left in between. The CDR3 is 11 residues long. The CDR3 DNA is TGTGCCAGCAGCGGGGACATAAGACCTTTCTTT. It is translated as CASSGDIRPFF.

This sequence joins TRBV4-1 and TRBJ2-1; 13 nucleotides agree with TRBD2. CDR1 and CDR2 from the germline V gene are MGHRA and YSYEKL. This CDR3 has 17 residues. Trimming removed 3 bases from V and 7 bases from J; junction bases left unmatched: 9. CDR3 sequence: CASSQLGTSGARNEQFF. CDR3 coding DNA: TGCGCCAGCAGCCAGTTGGGGACTAGCGGGGCGAGGAATGAGCAGTTCTTC.

The chain is built from TRBV19 and TRBJ2-1; 10 nucleotides agree with TRBD2. The CDR3 sequence is 14 residues long. J was trimmed by 3 bases and V by 9 bases; bases with no gene match: 5. Germline assignment: CDR1 LNHDA and CDR2 SQIVND (reference sequence). The CDR3 region has the DNA TGTGCCAGCCGAGCGGGGGGGGACTACAATGAGCAGTTCTTC. Amino acids: CASRAGGDYNEQFF.

The V and J genes are TRBV28 and TRBJ1-5; the D is unclear. The V end was cut by 0 bases, the J end by 2 bases, with 8 bases between. This CDR3 is 15 amino acids long. CDR1 is MDHEN, CDR2 SYDVKM, per germline. The CDR3 is CASSLWRQRNQPQHF. DNA of the CDR3: TGTGCCAGCAGTTTATGGAGGCAACGCAATCAGCCCCAGCATTTT.